Below, 4 T cell receptor beta chains from the same sample are listed, as sequenced in a study of blood T cell repertoires in COVID-19 (dated by TCRdb to between 2020 and 2021). To prepare the library, the immunoSEQ multiplex PCR assay was applied. The immuneACCESS repertoire file appears here via TCRdb, limited to in-frame rearrangements. These files lack a portion of the clones; in checked studies, under half of the deficit traces to unresolved V genes, and the cause of the others is not known. The sample profile shows 95,000 to 110,000 clones; roughly 84% of them were found once. The ten top clones hold 10% to 15% of the sample. Input material: peripheral blood. Receptors originate from a human donor in a cohort sampled during active or convalescent COVID-19.

This rearrangement joins TRBV19 to TRBJ2-5; 8 bases agree with TRBD1. Unmatched junction bases numbered 4, after V lost 7 bases and J lost 3 bases. Per the germline V gene, CDR1 is LNHDA and CDR2 is SQIVND (reference sequence). There are 13 residues in the CDR3. This CDR3 reads CASNRGIEETQYF. The CDR3 DNA reads as TGTGCCAGTAACAGGGGGATCGAAGAGACCCAGTACTTC.

The chain links TRBV19 to TRBJ1-4; D not resolved. This CDR3 spans 14 amino acids. V dropped 4 bases and J dropped 1 base, with 7 bases sitting between them. CDR1 is LNHDA and CDR2 is SQIVND in the germline V gene (reference sequence). The CDR3 nucleotides are TGTGCCAGTAGTACGACGGGAACTAATGAAAAACTGTTTTTT. Its protein is CASSTTGTNEKLFF.

This clone was observed a few times. The CDR3 nucleotides are TGTGCCAGCAGCTTAGGTCGGGGGGGGTGGAGCACTGAAGCTTTCTTT. Protein product: CASSLGRGGWSTEAFF. This sequence joins TRBV7-2 and TRBJ1-1; D might be TRBD1 (5 bases). Deletions cut 1 base from V and 4 bases from J, with 16 bases between. In germline, CDR1 is SGHTA, CDR2 FQGNSA. The CDR3 runs to 16 residues. Looking up the rest from reference TRBV7-2 and TRBJ1-1 gives the full variable domain: GAGVSQSPSNKVTEKGKDVELRCDPISGHTALYWYRQSLGQGLEFLIYFQGNSAPDKSGLPSDRFSAERTGGSVSTLTIQRTQQEDSAVYLCASSLGRGGWSTEAFFGQGTRLTVV.

The chain couples TRBV28 to TRBJ2-7; D is possibly TRBD2 (6 bases). The CDR3 has 16 residues. V dropped 3 bases and J dropped 7 bases, with 22 bases sitting between them. Germline values: CDR1 MDHEN, CDR2 SYDVKM. The CDR3 here is CASSFHTGSGAKEQYF. DNA for the CDR3: TGTGCCAGCAGTTTCCACACCGGGAGTGGGGCGAAAGAGCAGTACTTC.